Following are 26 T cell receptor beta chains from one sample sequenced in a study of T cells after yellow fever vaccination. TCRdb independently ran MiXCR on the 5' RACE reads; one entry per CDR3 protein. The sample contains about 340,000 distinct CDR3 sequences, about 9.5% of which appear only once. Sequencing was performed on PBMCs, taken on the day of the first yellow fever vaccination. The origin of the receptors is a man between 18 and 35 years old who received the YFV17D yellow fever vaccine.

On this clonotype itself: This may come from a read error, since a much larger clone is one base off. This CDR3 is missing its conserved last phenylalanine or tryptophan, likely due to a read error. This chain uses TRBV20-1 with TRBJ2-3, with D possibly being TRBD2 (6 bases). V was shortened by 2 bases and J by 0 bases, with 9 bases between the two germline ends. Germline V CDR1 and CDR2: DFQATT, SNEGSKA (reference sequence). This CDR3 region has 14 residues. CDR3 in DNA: TGCAGTGCTAGATCCGGGACTAGCACAGATACGCAGTATTCT. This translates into CSARSGTSTDTQYS.

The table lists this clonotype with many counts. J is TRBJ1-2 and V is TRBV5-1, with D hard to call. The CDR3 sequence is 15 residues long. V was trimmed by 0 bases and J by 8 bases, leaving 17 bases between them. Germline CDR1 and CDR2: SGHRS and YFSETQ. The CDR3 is CASSLEVGVERGYTF. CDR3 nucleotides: TGCGCCAGCAGCTTGGAGGTGGGAGTCGAACGGGGCTACACCTTC.

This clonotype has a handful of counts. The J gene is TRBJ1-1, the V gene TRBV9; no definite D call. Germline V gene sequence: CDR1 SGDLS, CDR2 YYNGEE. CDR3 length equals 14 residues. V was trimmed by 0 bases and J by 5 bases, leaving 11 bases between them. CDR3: CASSVGRSNTEAFF. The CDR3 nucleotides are TGTGCCAGCAGCGTAGGCAGGAGTAATACTGAAGCTTTCTTT.

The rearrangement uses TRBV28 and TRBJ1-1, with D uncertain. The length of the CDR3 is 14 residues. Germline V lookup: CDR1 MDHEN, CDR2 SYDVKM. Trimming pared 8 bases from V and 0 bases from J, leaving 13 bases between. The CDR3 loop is CASGTGVLNTEAFF. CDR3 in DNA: TGTGCCAGCGGAACCGGGGTACTGAACACTGAAGCTTTCTTT.

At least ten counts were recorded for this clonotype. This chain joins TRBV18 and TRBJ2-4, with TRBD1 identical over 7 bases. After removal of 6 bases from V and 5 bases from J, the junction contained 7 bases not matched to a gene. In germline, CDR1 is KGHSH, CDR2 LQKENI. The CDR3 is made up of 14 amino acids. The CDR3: CASSGWDSENIQYF. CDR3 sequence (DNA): TGTGCCAGCTCCGGGTGGGACAGTGAAAACATTCAGTACTTC.

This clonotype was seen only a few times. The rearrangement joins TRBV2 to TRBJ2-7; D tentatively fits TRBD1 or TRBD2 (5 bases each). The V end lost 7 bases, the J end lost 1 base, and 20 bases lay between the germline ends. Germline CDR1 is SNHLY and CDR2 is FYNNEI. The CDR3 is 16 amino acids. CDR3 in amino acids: CASTGPFGTSSYEQYF. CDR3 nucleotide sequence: TGTGCCAGCACCGGACCCTTCGGGACCTCGTCCTACGAGCAGTACTTC.

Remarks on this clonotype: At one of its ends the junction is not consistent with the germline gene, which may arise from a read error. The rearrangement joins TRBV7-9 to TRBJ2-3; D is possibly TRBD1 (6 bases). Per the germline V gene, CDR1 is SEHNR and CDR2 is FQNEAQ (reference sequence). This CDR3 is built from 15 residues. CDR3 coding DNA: TGTGCCAGCTCCGCCGACGGACAGCACACATATACGCAGTATTTT. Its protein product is CASSADGQHTYTQYF.

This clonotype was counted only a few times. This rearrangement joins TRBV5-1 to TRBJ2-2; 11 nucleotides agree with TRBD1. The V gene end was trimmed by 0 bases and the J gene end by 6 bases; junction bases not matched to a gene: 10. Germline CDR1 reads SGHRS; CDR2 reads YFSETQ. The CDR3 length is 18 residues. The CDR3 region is CASSLDPRTGGLAGELFF. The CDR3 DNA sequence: TGCGCCAGCAGCTTGGACCCTCGGACAGGGGGCTTAGCCGGGGAGCTGTTTTTT.

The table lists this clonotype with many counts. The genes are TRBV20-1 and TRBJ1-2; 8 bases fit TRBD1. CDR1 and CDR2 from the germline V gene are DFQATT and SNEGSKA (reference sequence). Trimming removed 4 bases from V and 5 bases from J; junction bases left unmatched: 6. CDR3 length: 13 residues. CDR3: CSATPGTGYGYTF. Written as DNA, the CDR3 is TGCAGTGCTACCCCTGGGACAGGTTATGGCTACACCTTC.

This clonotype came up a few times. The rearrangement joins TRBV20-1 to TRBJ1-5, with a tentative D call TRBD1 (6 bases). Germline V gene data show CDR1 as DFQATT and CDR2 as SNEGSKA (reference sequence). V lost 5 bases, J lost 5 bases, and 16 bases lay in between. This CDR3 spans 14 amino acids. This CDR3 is CSADTTGSDQPQHF. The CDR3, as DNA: TGCAGTGCTGACACCACAGGGAGCGATCAGCCCCAGCATTTT.

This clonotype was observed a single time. CDR3 in amino acids: CASSPLTGPNQPQHF. Here the CDR3 DNA reads TGTGCCAGCAGTCCGCTTACGGGACCAAATCAGCCCCAGCATTTT. The chain couples TRBV27 to TRBJ1-5; possible D gene TRBD1, 5 bases. The CDR3 has 15 amino acids. The germline CDR1 and CDR2 sequences are MNHEY and SMNVEV (reference sequence). The ends were cut back, 5 bases at V and 4 bases at J, with 15 bases in the middle.

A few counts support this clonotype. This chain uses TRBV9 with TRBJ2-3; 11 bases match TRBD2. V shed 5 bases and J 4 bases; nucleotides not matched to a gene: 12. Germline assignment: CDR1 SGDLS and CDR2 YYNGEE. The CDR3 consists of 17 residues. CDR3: CASSPTPGLAVPDTQYF. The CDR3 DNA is TGTGCCAGCAGTCCGACCCCGGGACTAGCGGTACCAGATACGCAGTATTTT.

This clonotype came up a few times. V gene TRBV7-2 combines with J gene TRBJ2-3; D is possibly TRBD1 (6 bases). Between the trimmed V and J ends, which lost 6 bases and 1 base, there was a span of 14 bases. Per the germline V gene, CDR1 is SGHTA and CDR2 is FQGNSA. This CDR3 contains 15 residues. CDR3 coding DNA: TGTGCCAGCAGTCCGGACAGCCTCGGCACAGATACGCAGTATTTT. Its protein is CASSPDSLGTDTQYF.

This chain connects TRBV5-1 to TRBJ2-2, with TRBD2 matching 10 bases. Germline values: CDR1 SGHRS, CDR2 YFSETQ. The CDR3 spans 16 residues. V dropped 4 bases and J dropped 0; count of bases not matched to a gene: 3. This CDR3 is CASSPLAGTNTGELFF. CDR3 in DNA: TGCGCCAGCAGCCCACTAGCGGGGACGAACACCGGGGAGCTGTTTTTT.

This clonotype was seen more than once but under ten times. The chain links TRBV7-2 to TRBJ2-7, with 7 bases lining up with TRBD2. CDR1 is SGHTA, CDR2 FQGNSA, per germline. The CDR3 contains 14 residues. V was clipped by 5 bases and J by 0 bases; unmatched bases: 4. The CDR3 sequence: CASSPTSTSYEQYV. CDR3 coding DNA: TGTGCCAGCAGCCCGACTAGCACCTCCTACGAGCAGTACGTC.

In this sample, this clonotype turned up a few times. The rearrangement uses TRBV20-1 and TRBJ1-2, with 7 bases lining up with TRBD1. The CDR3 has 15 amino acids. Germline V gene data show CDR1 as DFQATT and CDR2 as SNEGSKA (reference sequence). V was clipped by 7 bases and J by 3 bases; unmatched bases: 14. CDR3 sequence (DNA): TGCAGTGTAACCCCGGGACAGACGGCCGACTATGGCTACACCTTC. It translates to CSVTPGQTADYGYTF.

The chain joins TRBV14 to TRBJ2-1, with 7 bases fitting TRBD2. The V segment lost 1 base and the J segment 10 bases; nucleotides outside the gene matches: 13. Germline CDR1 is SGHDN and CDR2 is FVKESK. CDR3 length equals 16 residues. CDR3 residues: CASSQGARGGRWEQFF. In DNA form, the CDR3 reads TGTGCCAGCAGCCAAGGGGCGAGGGGAGGGAGATGGGAGCAGTTCTTC.

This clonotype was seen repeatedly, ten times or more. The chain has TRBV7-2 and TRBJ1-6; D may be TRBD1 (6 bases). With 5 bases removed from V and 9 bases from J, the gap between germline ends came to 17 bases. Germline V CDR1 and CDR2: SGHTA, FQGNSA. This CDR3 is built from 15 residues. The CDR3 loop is CASSPGVGAASPLHF. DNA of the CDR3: TGTGCCAGCAGCCCAGGGGTAGGGGCGGCTTCACCCCTCCACTTT.

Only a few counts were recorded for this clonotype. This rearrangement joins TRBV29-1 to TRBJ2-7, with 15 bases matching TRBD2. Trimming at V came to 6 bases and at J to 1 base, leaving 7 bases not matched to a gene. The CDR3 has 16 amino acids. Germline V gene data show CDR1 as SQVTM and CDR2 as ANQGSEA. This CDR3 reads CSVHGTSGGPSYEQYF. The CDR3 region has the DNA TGCAGCGTCCACGGGACTAGCGGGGGGCCGTCCTACGAGCAGTACTTC.

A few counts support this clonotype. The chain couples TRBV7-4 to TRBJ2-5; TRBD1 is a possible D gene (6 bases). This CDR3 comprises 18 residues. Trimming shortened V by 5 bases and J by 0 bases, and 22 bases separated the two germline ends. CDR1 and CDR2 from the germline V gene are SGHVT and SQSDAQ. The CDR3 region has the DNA TGTGCCAGCAGCCCCAGGGGACACCCTTGGGGGTACCAAGAGACCCAGTACTTC. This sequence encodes CASSPRGHPWGYQETQYF.

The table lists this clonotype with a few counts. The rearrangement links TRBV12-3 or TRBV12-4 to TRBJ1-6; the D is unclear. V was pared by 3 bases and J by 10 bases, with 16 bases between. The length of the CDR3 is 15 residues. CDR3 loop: CASSFRVPLNSPLHF. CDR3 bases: TGTGCCAGCAGTTTTAGGGTTCCTTTAAACTCACCCCTCCACTTT.

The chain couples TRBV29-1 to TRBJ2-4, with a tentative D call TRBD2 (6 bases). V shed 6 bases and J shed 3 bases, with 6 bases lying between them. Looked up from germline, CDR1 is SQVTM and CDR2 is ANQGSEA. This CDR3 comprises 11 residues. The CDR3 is CSVEGKNIQYF. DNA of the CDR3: TGCAGCGTGGAGGGCAAAAACATTCAGTACTTC.

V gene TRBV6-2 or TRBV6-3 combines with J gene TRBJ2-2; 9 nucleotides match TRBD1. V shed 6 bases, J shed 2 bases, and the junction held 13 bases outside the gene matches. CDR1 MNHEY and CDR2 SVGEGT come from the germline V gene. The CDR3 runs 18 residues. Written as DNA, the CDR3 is TGTGCCAGCAGGGGGAGGACAGGGGACGGTTTTAACACCGGGGAGCTGTTTTTT. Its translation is CASRGRTGDGFNTGELFF.

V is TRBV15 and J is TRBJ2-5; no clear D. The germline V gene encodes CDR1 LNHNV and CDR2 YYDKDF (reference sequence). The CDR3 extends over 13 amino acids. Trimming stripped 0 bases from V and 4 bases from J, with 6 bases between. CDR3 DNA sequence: TGTGCCACCAGCAGAGACTTTCGAGAGACCCAGTACTTC. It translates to CATSRDFRETQYF. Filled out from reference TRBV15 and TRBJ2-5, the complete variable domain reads DAMVIQNPRYQVTQFGKPVTLSCSQTLNHNVMYWYQQKSSQAPKLLFHYYDKDFNNEADTPDNFQSRRPNTSFCFLDIRSPGLGDTAMYLCATSRDFRETQYFGPGTRLLVL.

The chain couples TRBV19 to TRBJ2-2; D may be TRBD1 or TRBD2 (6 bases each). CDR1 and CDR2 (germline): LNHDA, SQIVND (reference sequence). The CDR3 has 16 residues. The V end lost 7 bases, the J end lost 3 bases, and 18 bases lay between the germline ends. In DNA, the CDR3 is TGTGCCAGTACCTCTCTATGGGGGGCTGACACCGGGGAGCTGTTTTTT. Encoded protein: CASTSLWGADTGELFF.

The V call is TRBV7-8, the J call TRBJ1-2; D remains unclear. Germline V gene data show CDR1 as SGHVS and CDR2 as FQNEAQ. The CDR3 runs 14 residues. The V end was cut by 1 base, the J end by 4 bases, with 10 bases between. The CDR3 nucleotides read TGTGCCAGCAGCTTAGAACGGTTTTCCTATGGCTACACCTTC. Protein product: CASSLERFSYGYTF.